The entry below describes one T cell receptor (beta chain). The sample comes from a study of blood T cell repertoires in COVID-19. About the research overall: The United States, Italy and Spain supplied acute and convalescent COVID-19 samples. From T cells, B-cell-depleted T cells, or PBMCs came the material, which was cDNA or gDNA.

The germline V gene has CDR1 SGHTA and CDR2 FQGNSA. The CDR3 loop spans 18 amino acids. The V end lost 2 bases, the J end lost 4 bases, and 18 bases lay between the germline ends. The authors' processing: Amplification from reference gene primers served as the basis for estimated nucleated cell counts. The assay was immunoSEQ multiplex PCR, and TCRdb's table has in-frame clones only and misses some. V, J and clone size are those of that table, while D and trimming were read from the DNA. The sample contains 90,000 to 150,000 clones, approximately 70% of which appear only once. The chain links TRBV7-2 to TRBJ1-6; no clear D. This receptor was taken from a human donor with acute or convalescent COVID-19. The donor label of this sample is uncertain. Specimen: peripheral blood. For the CDR3, the DNA is TGTGCCAGCAGCTTATTGGGATCGGGAATACGTTATAATTCACCCCTCCACTTT. Amino acids: CASSLLGSGIRYNSPLHF. Full variable domain (outside the CDR3, taken from reference TRBV7-2 and TRBJ1-6): GAGVSQSPSNKVTEKGKDVELRCDPISGHTALYWYRQSLGQGLEFLIYFQGNSAPDKSGLPSDRFSAERTGGSVSTLTIQRTQQEDSAVYLCASSLLGSGIRYNSPLHFGNGTRLTVT.